The next 24 T cell receptor beta chains were all read from a single sample in a study of T-cell memory formation after mild COVID-19. TCRdb re-analysed the 5' RACE reads in MiXCR, keeping a single row per CDR3 protein. The table has a few hundred thousand distinct CDR3 sequences, roughly 20% seen once. The sequenced sample consisted of PBMCs or a T cell subset sorted from them (not recorded which). The receptors derive from an adult woman who had mild COVID-19 (a few samples of this study predate the infection). Cell type and time point are not known.

The chain recombines TRBV5-1 with TRBJ2-2, with 7 bases matching TRBD2. This CDR3 is built from 15 residues. Losses at the gene ends were 3 bases for V and 6 bases for J; bases not matched to a gene: 8. Germline assignment: CDR1 SGHRS and CDR2 YFSETQ. In DNA form, the CDR3 reads TGCGCCAGCAGCTCCCGGGGTAGCGGGTCCGGGGAGCTGTTTTTT. Amino acid sequence: CASSSRGSGSGELFF.

This chain connects TRBV5-1 to TRBJ1-1; 10 bases map to TRBD1. In germline, CDR1 is SGHRS, CDR2 YFSETQ. The CDR3 totals 16 residues. With V trimmed by 4 bases and J by 4 bases, 10 bases remained unmatched. The CDR3 sequence: CASSPWTGQGITEAFF. In nucleotides, the CDR3 is TGCGCCAGCAGCCCTTGGACGGGACAGGGGATCACTGAAGCTTTCTTT.

The rearrangement links TRBV5-1 to TRBJ2-5; 9 bases line up with TRBD2. CDR1 and CDR2 from the germline V gene are SGHRS and YFSETQ. The CDR3 is 15 residues long. J was trimmed by 2 bases and V by 2 bases; bases with no gene match: 4. The CDR3 bases are TGCGCCAGCAGCTTAGGTAGCGGGGGACAAGAGACCCAGTACTTC. This encodes CASSLGSGGQETQYF.

This clonotype was found a few times. This chain connects TRBV5-1 to TRBJ1-2; 8 nucleotides line up with TRBD1. V shed 3 bases and J 6 bases; nucleotides not matched to a gene: 16. CDR3 size: 17 residues. The germline V gene has CDR1 SGHRS and CDR2 YFSETQ. CDR3 sequence: CASSSSLGQGVRDGYTF. The CDR3 region has the DNA TGCGCCAGCAGCTCCAGCCTTGGACAGGGTGTGCGAGATGGCTACACCTTC.

This clonotype was detected only a few times. J is TRBJ2-7 and V is TRBV6-2 or TRBV6-3, with D possibly being TRBD2 (6 bases). There are 15 residues in the CDR3. The V gene's germline CDR1 is MNHEY and CDR2 SVGEGT. Between the trimmed V and J ends, which lost 2 bases and 6 bases, there was a span of 17 bases. The DNA of the CDR3 is TGTGCCAGCAGTTACAGCTCGCGGCAGGGACTCGAGCAGTACTTC. Protein: CASSYSSRQGLEQYF.

This clonotype showed up just a few times. The chain is built from TRBV11-2 and TRBJ1-4, with 10 positions matching TRBD1. The CDR3 covers 13 residues. Germline V gene sequence: CDR1 SGHAT, CDR2 FQNNGV. J was trimmed by 13 bases and V by 4 bases; bases with no gene match: 6. CDR3 DNA: TGTGCCAGCAGCTCCCCTCGGGACAGGGGACTGTTTTTT. It codes for CASSSPRDRGLFF.

This clonotype was detected a few times. The V call is TRBV20-1, the J call TRBJ1-2, with D possibly matching TRBD1 (5 bases). The CDR3 totals 14 residues. V dropped 0 bases and J dropped 3 bases, with 11 bases sitting between them. Per the germline V gene, CDR1 is DFQATT and CDR2 is SNEGSKA (reference sequence). Here the CDR3 DNA reads TGCAGTGCTAGAGAGAAAGGGGCCCACTATGGCTACACCTTC. Its protein is CSAREKGAHYGYTF.

The chain uses TRBV7-9 and TRBJ1-1; D call uncertain. V was clipped by 5 bases and J by 2 bases, with 21 bases between them. Germline-derived CDR1 and CDR2 are SEHNR and FQNEAQ (reference sequence). CDR3 length: 17 amino acids. CDR3: CASSPSYPLRANTEAFF. CDR3 DNA sequence: TGTGCCAGCAGCCCGTCATACCCCCTGCGGGCCAACACTGAAGCTTTCTTT.

CDR3 protein: CSVSTGLYQPQHF. CDR3 coding DNA: TGCAGCGTCTCGACAGGGCTATATCAGCCCCAGCATTTT. The V gene is TRBV29-1, the J gene TRBJ1-5; TRBD1 matches 7 bases. The V gene end was trimmed by 6 bases and the J gene end by 5 bases; junction bases not matched to a gene: 7. Germline values: CDR1 SQVTM, CDR2 ANQGSEA. The CDR3 totals 13 residues.

In DNA, the CDR3 is TGCGCCAGCAGCCGGTCCCGAGGGGCAGAGACCCAGTACTTC. Encoded protein: CASSRSRGAETQYF. This rearrangement joins TRBV5-1 to TRBJ2-5, with D perhaps given as TRBD1 or TRBD2 (5 bases each). V was trimmed by 4 bases and J by 4 bases, leaving 14 bases between them. This CDR3 has 14 amino acids. Per germline, CDR1 SGHRS and CDR2 YFSETQ.

The table lists this clonotype with a few counts. The chain couples TRBV7-9 to TRBJ1-1; 9 bases align to TRBD1. Germline trimming cut 11 bases from V and 1 base from J; bases unmatched to any gene: 8. The CDR3 sequence is 14 residues long. From germline, CDR1 is SEHNR and CDR2 FQNEAQ (reference sequence). CDR3 bases: TGTGCCGGAAACAGGGGGCTTTCGAACACTGAAGCTTTCTTT. The encoded protein is CAGNRGLSNTEAFF.

There are a few counts of this clonotype. V usage is TRBV5-1 and J usage is TRBJ2-2, with 7 positions matching TRBD1. Germline CDR1 SGHRS, CDR2 YFSETQ. With V trimmed by 7 bases and J by 7 bases, 16 bases remained unmatched. This CDR3 is built from 16 residues. CDR3 bases: TGCGCCAGCTCCCGGTCGGGACAGCAAGGGGACGGGGAGCTGTTTTTT. This gives the protein CASSRSGQQGDGELFF.

The genes are TRBV9 and TRBJ2-3; D possibly matches TRBD1 or TRBD2 (5 bases each). The CDR3 spans 14 residues. Deletions cut 8 bases from V and 2 bases from J, with 15 bases between. CDR1 is SGDLS, CDR2 YYNGEE, per germline. The CDR3 loop reads CASARGVDTDTQYF. DNA of the CDR3: TGTGCCAGTGCTAGAGGGGTAGACACAGATACGCAGTATTTT.

This clonotype was counted ten times or more. V and J are TRBV12-3 or TRBV12-4 and TRBJ2-7, with D unresolved. V was shortened by 1 base and J by 5 bases, with 3 bases between the two germline ends. This CDR3 has 11 residues. This CDR3 reads CASSLVNEQYF. Here the CDR3 DNA reads TGTGCCAGCAGTTTAGTTAACGAGCAGTACTTC.

This clonotype appeared a few times. The rearrangement links TRBV6-2 or TRBV6-3 to TRBJ2-1; D gene ambiguous. This CDR3 contains 13 residues. CDR1 and CDR2 (germline): MNHEY, SVGEGT. The germline V and J ends were trimmed by 6 bases and 6 bases, with 12 bases remaining between them. CDR3 loop: CASRMDGSNEQFF. The CDR3 coding sequence is TGTGCCAGCAGAATGGACGGAAGCAATGAGCAGTTCTTC.

This sequence joins TRBV5-1 and TRBJ2-5; either TRBD1 or TRBD2 may fit D (5 bases each). This CDR3 is 15 amino acids long. V was pared by 3 bases and J by 4 bases, with 16 bases between. Germline lookup yields CDR1 SGHRS and CDR2 YFSETQ. The CDR3 protein is CASSSSGTQGETQYF. CDR3 nucleotide sequence: TGCGCCAGCAGCTCCTCCGGGACCCAAGGAGAGACCCAGTACTTC.

This chain connects TRBV5-1 to TRBJ2-3; D is undetermined. Germline CDR1 and CDR2: SGHRS and YFSETQ. Trimming removed 4 bases from V and 1 base from J, with 10 bases in between. The CDR3 runs 14 residues. The CDR3 sequence is CASSRVTGTDTQYF. The CDR3 region has the DNA TGCGCCAGCAGCCGGGTGACCGGCACAGATACGCAGTATTTT.

The chain's CDR3 is CAIPEVQTGSYEQYF. Written as DNA, the CDR3 is TGTGCCATCCCGGAGGTCCAGACAGGGTCCTACGAGCAGTACTTC. The J gene is TRBJ2-7, the V gene TRBV5-8; 7 bases agree with TRBD1. Germline CDR1 reads SGHTS; CDR2 reads YDEGEE. The CDR3 sequence is 15 residues long. Losses at the gene ends were 9 bases for V and 1 base for J; bases not matched to a gene: 13.

The V and J genes are TRBV27 and TRBJ2-7; D might be TRBD2 (5 bases). With 5 bases removed from V and 0 bases from J, the gap between germline ends came to 20 bases. The germline V gene encodes CDR1 MNHEY and CDR2 SMNVEV (reference sequence). The CDR3 has 17 residues. Written as DNA, the CDR3 is TGTGCCAGCAGTCCACTCGGGGTGGGCCCCTTCTCCTACGAGCAGTACTTC. It translates to CASSPLGVGPFSYEQYF.

This clonotype was seen repeatedly, ten times or more. The rearrangement links TRBV12-3 or TRBV12-4 to TRBJ2-7, with 8 bases that match TRBD2. This CDR3 comprises 13 residues. J gave up 7 bases and V 5 bases, and 7 bases lay outside the gene matches. The CDR3, as DNA: TGTGCCAGCAGTAGGCGGGGGGAGGTGGAGCAGTACTTC. Translating it yields CASSRRGEVEQYF.

This clonotype was detected ten times or more. The rearrangement links TRBV12-3 or TRBV12-4 to TRBJ1-1; D remains ambiguous. CDR3 length equals 14 residues. Trimming cost V 4 bases and J 3 bases, with 12 bases left between them. CDR3 in DNA: TGTGCCAGCAGTTGGACCGGCGGGGACACTGAAGCTTTCTTT. Encoded protein: CASSWTGGDTEAFF.

This clonotype was seen a few times. This chain uses TRBV27 with TRBJ1-6, with 7 positions matching TRBD1. CDR1 and CDR2 (germline): MNHEY, SMNVEV (reference sequence). CDR3 length equals 14 residues. With 9 bases clipped from V and 8 bases from J, the junction kept 10 bases outside the gene matches. CDR3 loop: CASKKRDSHSPLHF. CDR3 DNA: TGTGCCAGTAAAAAACGGGACAGTCATTCACCCCTCCACTTT.

This clonotype was recorded a few times. The chain has TRBV4-3 and TRBJ2-5; D call uncertain. This CDR3 spans 16 amino acids. CDR1 is LGHNA, CDR2 YSLEER, per germline. V was shortened by 0 bases and J by 1 base, with 12 bases between the two germline ends. CDR3 sequence reads: CASSQESGWGQETQYF. The CDR3 DNA reads as TGCGCCAGCAGCCAAGAAAGTGGGTGGGGCCAAGAGACCCAGTACTTC.

The chain combines TRBV6-2 or TRBV6-3 with TRBJ2-1; 9 nucleotides align to TRBD2. Per the germline V gene, CDR1 is MNHEY and CDR2 is SVGEGT. The CDR3 has 12 residues. Germline trimming cut 10 bases from V and 8 bases from J; bases unmatched to any gene: 6. The CDR3 nucleotides are TGTGCCACGAAGACTAGCGGCTATGAGCAGTTCTTC. It codes for CATKTSGYEQFF.